The 21 T cell receptor beta chains below were found in one sample sequenced in a study of blood T cell repertoires in COVID-19. Some clones are missing from TCRdb's copy, which holds only in-frame ones; the method was immunoSEQ multiplex PCR. The table records hundreds of thousands of clones, roughly 90% of them present only once. Sequencing was performed on peripheral blood. The source is a man in his 60s who had recovered from COVID-19.

This chain joins TRBV7-9 and TRBJ2-7, with 8 positions matching TRBD2. CDR3 length equals 15 residues. After removal of 5 bases from V and 6 bases from J, the junction contained 12 bases not matched to a gene. Germline-derived CDR1 and CDR2 are SEHNR and FQNEAQ (reference sequence). CDR3 nucleotide sequence: TGTGCCAGCAGCCGGAGCGGGGGTGACCCCGGCGAGCAGTACTTC. Translation: CASSRSGGDPGEQYF. The full variable domain, with the rest looked up from reference TRBV7-9 and TRBJ2-7, is DTGVSQNPRHKITKRGQNVTFRCDPISEHNRLYWYRQTLGQGPEFLTYFQNEAQLEKSRLLSDRFSAERPKGSFSTLEIQRTEQGDSAMYLCASSRSGGDPGEQYFGPGTRLTVT.

The CDR3 is CASSQDRGYEQYF. The CDR3 DNA reads as TGTGCCAGCTCACAGGACAGGGGCTACGAGCAGTACTTC. The rearrangement joins TRBV18 to TRBJ2-7; 9 nucleotides agree with TRBD1. Per the germline V gene, CDR1 is KGHSH and CDR2 is LQKENI. The CDR3 loop spans 13 amino acids. J gave up 3 bases and V 4 bases, and 1 base lay outside the gene matches.

V is TRBV5-1 and J is TRBJ2-3; 8 bases are shared with TRBD2. The CDR3 extends over 15 amino acids. The germline V gene has CDR1 SGHRS and CDR2 YFSETQ. With 1 base clipped from V and 7 bases from J, the junction kept 8 bases outside the gene matches. CDR3 residues: CASSLSGGSANTQYF. The DNA for the CDR3 is TGCGCCAGCAGCTTGAGCGGGGGCAGCGCAAATACGCAGTATTTT.

This chain uses TRBV12-3 or TRBV12-4 with TRBJ2-1, with D unclear. The CDR3 is made up of 12 amino acids. V lost 6 bases, J lost 8 bases, and 11 bases lay in between. The CDR3 loop reads CASSPVIHEQFF. The DNA of the CDR3 is TGTGCCAGCAGCCCAGTGATCCATGAGCAGTTCTTC.

The V gene is TRBV23-1, the J gene TRBJ2-3; TRBD2 matches at 10 bases. Being an ORF, TRBV23-1 has a function that is uncertain. This CDR3 contains 14 residues. V shed 7 bases and J 7 bases; nucleotides not matched to a gene: 8. The CDR3 loop reads CASTTAGGPYTQYF. CDR3 coding DNA: TGCGCCAGCACGACAGCGGGAGGGCCATATACGCAGTATTTT.

The chain links TRBV28 to TRBJ1-2, with TRBD1 as a possible D gene (5 bases). Germline V CDR1 and CDR2: MDHEN, SYDVKM. V dropped 3 bases and J dropped 8 bases, with 16 bases sitting between them. This CDR3 spans 14 amino acids. The CDR3 nucleotides are TGTGCCAGCAGTTTGTCGACAGAGTCCAACGGCTACACCTTC. It translates to CASSLSTESNGYTF.

This sequence joins TRBV19 and TRBJ2-5; maybe TRBD2 (5 bases). This CDR3 region has 14 residues. CDR1 and CDR2 (germline): LNHDA, SQIVND (reference sequence). Trimming cost V 6 bases and J 1 base, with 12 bases left between them. This chain's CDR3 is CASSLSVPQETQYF. The CDR3 nucleotides are TGTGCCAGTAGCCTTAGCGTACCCCAAGAGACCCAGTACTTC.

On this clone itself: At one of its ends the junction is not consistent with the germline gene, which may arise from a read error. The CDR3 reads CASSLGTANTGELFF. The CDR3 nucleotides read TGTGCTAGCAGCTTAGGGACAGCCAACACCGGGGAGCTGTTTTTT. The chain combines TRBV7-7 with TRBJ2-2; TRBD1 matches 7 bases. In germline, CDR1 is SSHAT, CDR2 FNYEAQ (reference sequence). The CDR3 is made up of 15 amino acids.

The chain links TRBV28 to TRBJ1-1, with 8 bases that match TRBD1. V trimming: 6 bases; J trimming: 10 bases; junction bases outside the gene matches: 7. This CDR3 has 12 residues. CDR1 MDHEN and CDR2 SYDVKM come from the germline V gene. The CDR3 protein is CASRPPTGAAFF. CDR3 coding DNA: TGTGCCAGCAGACCGCCGACAGGGGCAGCTTTCTTT. Supplemented by reference TRBV28 and TRBJ1-1, the full variable domain reads DVKVTQSSRYLVKRTGEKVFLECVQDMDHENMFWYRQDPGLGLRLIYFSYDVKMKEKGDIPEGYSVSREKKERFSLILESASTNQTSMYLCASRPPTGAAFFGQGTRLTVV.

Points on this clone: Within the sample, other DNA sequences also encode this same CDR3. The gene calls are TRBV11-2 and TRBJ2-1; D is undetermined. The ends were cut back, 5 bases at V and 2 bases at J, with 4 bases in the middle. The CDR3 contains 12 residues. Looked up from germline, CDR1 is SGHAT and CDR2 is FQNNGV. The CDR3 DNA reads as TGTGCCAGCAGCCTCGCCTACAATGAGCAGTTCTTC. This gives the protein CASSLAYNEQFF.

The V call is TRBV3-1 (or the pseudogene TRBV3-2), the J call TRBJ2-1; TRBD2 might be the D (6 bases). Trimming took 3 bases from V and 6 from J, leaving 18 bases between them. Germline V gene sequence: CDR1 LGHDT, CDR2 YNNKEL (reference sequence). The CDR3 has 16 residues. In DNA, the CDR3 is TGTGCCAGCAGCCAGGGAGGTGGACCCATTTTCAATGAGCAGTTCTTC. Translation gives CASSQGGGPIFNEQFF.

The gene calls are TRBV5-1 and TRBJ1-1, with a tentative D call TRBD1 (6 bases). The germline V and J ends were trimmed by 7 bases and 2 bases, with 15 bases remaining between them. CDR1 is SGHRS and CDR2 is YFSETQ in the germline V gene. The CDR3 runs 14 residues. CDR3 loop: CASAGRGVNTEAFF. CDR3 DNA sequence: TGCGCCAGCGCCGGGAGGGGGGTAAACACTGAAGCTTTCTTT. Looking up the rest from reference TRBV5-1 and TRBJ1-1 gives the full variable domain: KAGVTQTPRYLIKTRGQQVTLSCSPISGHRSVSWYQQTPGQGLQFLFEYFSETQRNKGNFPGRFSGRQFSNSRSEMNVSTLELGDSALYLCASAGRGVNTEAFFGQGTRLTVV.

V is TRBV4-3 and J is TRBJ1-5; D is unresolved. The V end lost 0 bases, the J end lost 6 bases, and 9 bases lay between the germline ends. The CDR3 is 14 amino acids. Looked up from germline, CDR1 is LGHNA and CDR2 is YSLEER. The DNA of the CDR3 is TGCGCCAGCAGCCAAGATGCCGGTCTTCAGCCCCAGCATTTT. It specifies CASSQDAGLQPQHF.

The V and J genes are TRBV12-3 or TRBV12-4 and TRBJ2-1; D is ambiguous. CDR3 length: 12 residues. Trimming removed 5 bases from V and 5 bases from J, with 7 bases in between. As DNA, the CDR3 is TGTGCCAGCAGTCCTAATAACAATGAGCAGTTCTTC. This codes for CASSPNNNEQFF.

The gene calls are TRBV30 and TRBJ1-4; D gene unclear. This CDR3 comprises 12 residues. Per germline, CDR1 GTSNPN and CDR2 SVGIG (reference sequence). V was shortened by 5 bases and J by 7 bases, with 11 bases between the two germline ends. For the CDR3, the DNA is TGTGCCTGGTCAGCGGGGAGTGAAAAACTGTTTTTT. This gives the protein CAWSAGSEKLFF. Drawing the rest from reference TRBV30 and TRBJ1-4, the complete variable domain is SQTIHQWPATLVQPVGSPLSLECTVEGTSNPNLYWYRQAAGRGLQLLFYSVGIGQISSEVPQNLSASRPQDRQFILSSKKLLLSDSGFYLCAWSAGSEKLFFGSGTQLSVL.

This clone was detected a few times. The gene calls are TRBV5-4 and TRBJ1-6; no definite D call. The CDR3 sequence is 15 residues long. V lost 0 bases, J lost 0 bases, and 4 bases lay in between. Germline CDR1 reads SGHNT; CDR2 reads YYREEE (reference sequence). This chain's CDR3 is CASSLDSSYNSPLHF. The CDR3 nucleotides read TGTGCCAGCAGCTTGGACAGCTCCTATAATTCACCCCTCCACTTT.

This clone was observed a single time. The chain employs TRBV6-6 and TRBJ2-7, with D tentatively TRBD1 (5 bases). This CDR3 is built from 14 residues. The germline CDR1 and CDR2 sequences are MNHNY and SVGAGI (reference sequence). Trimming took 2 bases from V and 0 from J, leaving 8 bases between them. CDR3 sequence (DNA): TGTGCCAGCAGTTACCCAGGGCTCTCCTACGAGCAGTACTTC. It is translated as CASSYPGLSYEQYF.

The chain combines TRBV2 with TRBJ1-1; 7 bases match TRBD1. The CDR3 covers 17 residues. Germline V gene lookup returns CDR1 SNHLY and CDR2 FYNNEI. V lost 0 bases to trimming and J lost 2 bases; unmatched junction nucleotides: 9. The CDR3 loop reads CASSEARSGGLNTEAFF. The CDR3 DNA reads as TGTGCCAGCAGTGAAGCGCGGTCAGGGGGATTAAACACTGAAGCTTTCTTT.

The chain couples TRBV5-4 to TRBJ2-5; D is unresolved. Trimming removed 2 bases at V and 5 bases at J, with 10 bases between. CDR1 is SGHNT and CDR2 is YYREEE in the germline V gene (reference sequence). The CDR3 sequence is 13 residues long. The CDR3 sequence: CASSFGQAETQYF. The DNA for the CDR3 is TGTGCCAGCAGCTTTGGTCAGGCCGAGACCCAGTACTTC.

V and J are TRBV13 and TRBJ2-7; TRBD1 agrees at 8 bases. The CDR3 loop spans 16 amino acids. The V gene's germline CDR1 is PRHDT and CDR2 FYEKMQ (reference sequence). J was trimmed by 2 bases and V by 2 bases; bases with no gene match: 8. The CDR3 is CASSLRLGTGTYEQYF. CDR3 coding DNA: TGTGCCAGCAGCTTACGACTGGGGACAGGTACCTACGAGCAGTACTTC.

This clone has a handful of counts. This chain connects TRBV9 to TRBJ2-1; unclear D gene. Trimming pared 0 bases from V and 5 bases from J, leaving 9 bases between. Germline V gene sequence: CDR1 SGDLS, CDR2 YYNGEE. The CDR3 length is 14 residues. As DNA, the CDR3 is TGTGCCAGCAGCGTAGCTTTTGCGGACAATGAGCAGTTCTTC. Its translation: CASSVAFADNEQFF.